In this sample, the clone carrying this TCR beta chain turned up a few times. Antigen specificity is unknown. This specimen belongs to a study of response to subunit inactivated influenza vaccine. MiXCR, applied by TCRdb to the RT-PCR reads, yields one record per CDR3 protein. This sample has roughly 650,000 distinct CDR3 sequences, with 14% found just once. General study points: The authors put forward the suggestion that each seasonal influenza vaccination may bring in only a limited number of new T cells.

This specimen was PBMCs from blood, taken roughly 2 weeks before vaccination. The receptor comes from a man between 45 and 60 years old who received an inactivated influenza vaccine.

The CDR3: CASSFRTGGVEEETQYF. As DNA, the CDR3 is TGTGCCAGCAGCTTCCGGACAGGGGGCGTTGAGGAAGAGACCCAGTACTTC. The gene calls are TRBV7-9 and TRBJ2-5, with 11 nucleotides matching TRBD1. This CDR3 spans 17 amino acids. V was pared by 3 bases and J by 3 bases, with 9 bases of the junction left unmatched. Germline values: CDR1 SEHNR, CDR2 FQNEAQ (reference sequence).